This TCR beta chain was recovered during a study of blood T cell repertoires in COVID-19. Study as a whole: The origin of the acute and convalescent COVID-19 samples was the United States, Italy and Spain. T cells, B-cell-depleted T cells, or PBMCs supplied cDNA or gDNA.

Study processing details: Reference gene primer amplification in the assay estimated nucleated cell counts. Method: immunoSEQ multiplex PCR; TCRdb's copy keeps in-frame clones and lacks some. V, J and clone size were drawn from that table, and D and trimming were deduced from the DNA. The sample yields more than 110,000 clones, less than 80% seen once. Germline V gene sequence: CDR1 MNHEY, CDR2 SVGAGI. Losses at the gene ends were 10 bases for V and 5 bases for J; bases not matched to a gene: 6. The CDR3 is 12 amino acids. Sequenced: peripheral blood. This TCR came from a woman of 80 years or more with active or convalescent COVID-19. The chain has TRBV6-5 and TRBJ2-7; 9 bases fit TRBD1. The CDR3, as DNA: TGTGCCATCGGACAGGGGAGGAACGAGCAGTACTTC. The encoded protein is CAIGQGRNEQYF.